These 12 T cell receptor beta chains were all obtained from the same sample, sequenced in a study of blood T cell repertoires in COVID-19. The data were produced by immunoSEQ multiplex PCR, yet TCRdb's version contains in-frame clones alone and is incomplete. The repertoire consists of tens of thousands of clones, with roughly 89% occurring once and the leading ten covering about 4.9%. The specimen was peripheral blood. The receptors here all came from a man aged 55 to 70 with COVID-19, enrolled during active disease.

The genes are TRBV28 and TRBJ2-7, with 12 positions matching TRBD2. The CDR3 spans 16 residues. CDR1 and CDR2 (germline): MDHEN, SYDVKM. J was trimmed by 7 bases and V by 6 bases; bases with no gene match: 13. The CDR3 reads CASSVSLAGGPSEQYF. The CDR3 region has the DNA TGTGCCAGCAGCGTCTCCCTAGCGGGAGGGCCAAGTGAGCAGTACTTC.

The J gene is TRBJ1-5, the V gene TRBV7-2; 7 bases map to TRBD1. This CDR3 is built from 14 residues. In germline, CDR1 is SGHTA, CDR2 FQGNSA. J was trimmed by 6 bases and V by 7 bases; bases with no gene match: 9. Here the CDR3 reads CASTPDREAQPQHF. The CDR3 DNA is TGTGCCAGCACCCCTGACAGGGAAGCTCAGCCCCAGCATTTT.

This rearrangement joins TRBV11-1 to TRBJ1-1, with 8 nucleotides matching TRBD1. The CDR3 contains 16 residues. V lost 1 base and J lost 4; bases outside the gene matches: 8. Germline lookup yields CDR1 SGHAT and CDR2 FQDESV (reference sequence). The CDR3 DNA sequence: TGTGCCAGCAGCTTAGGGCAGGGGGCGCGAATCACTGAAGCTTTCTTT. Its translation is CASSLGQGARITEAFF.

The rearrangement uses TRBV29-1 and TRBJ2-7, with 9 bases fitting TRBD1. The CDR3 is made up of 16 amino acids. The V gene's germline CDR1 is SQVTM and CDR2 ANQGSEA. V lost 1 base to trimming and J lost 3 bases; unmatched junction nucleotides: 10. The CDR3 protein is CSVEAMSPGQGYEQYF. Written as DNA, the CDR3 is TGCAGCGTTGAAGCAATGTCTCCGGGACAGGGCTACGAGCAGTACTTC.

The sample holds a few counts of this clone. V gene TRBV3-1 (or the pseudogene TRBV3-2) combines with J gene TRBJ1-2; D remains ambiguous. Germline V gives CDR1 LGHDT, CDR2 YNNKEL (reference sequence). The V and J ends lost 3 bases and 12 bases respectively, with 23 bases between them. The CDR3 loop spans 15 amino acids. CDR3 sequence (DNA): TGTGCCAGCAGCCACAGAGGGTCCACCACCTCTTCTAACACCTTC. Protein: CASSHRGSTTSSNTF.

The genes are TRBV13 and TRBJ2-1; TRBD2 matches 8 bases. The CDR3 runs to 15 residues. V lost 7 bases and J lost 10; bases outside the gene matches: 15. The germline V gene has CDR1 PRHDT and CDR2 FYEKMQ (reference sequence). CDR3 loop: CASNKGLAEGGEQFF. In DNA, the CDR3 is TGTGCCAGCAACAAAGGACTAGCTGAGGGTGGAGAGCAGTTCTTC.

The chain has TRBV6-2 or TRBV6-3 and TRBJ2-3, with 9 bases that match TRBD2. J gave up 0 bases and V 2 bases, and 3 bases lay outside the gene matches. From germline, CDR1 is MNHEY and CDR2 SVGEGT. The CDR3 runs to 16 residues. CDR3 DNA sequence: TGTGCCAGCAGTTACGGGACTAGCAGTAGCACAGATACGCAGTATTTT. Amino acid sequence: CASSYGTSSSTDTQYF.

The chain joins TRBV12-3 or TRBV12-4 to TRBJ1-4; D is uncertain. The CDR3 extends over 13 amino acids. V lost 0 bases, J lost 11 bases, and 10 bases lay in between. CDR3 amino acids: CASSLAASGKLFF. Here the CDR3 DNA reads TGTGCCAGCAGTTTAGCCGCGAGCGGGAAACTGTTTTTT.

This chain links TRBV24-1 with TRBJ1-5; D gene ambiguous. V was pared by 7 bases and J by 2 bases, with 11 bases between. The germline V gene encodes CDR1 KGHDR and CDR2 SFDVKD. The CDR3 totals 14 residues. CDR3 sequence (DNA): TGTGCCACCAGCCTATCCGAGGGCAATCAGCCCCAGCATTTT. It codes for CATSLSEGNQPQHF.

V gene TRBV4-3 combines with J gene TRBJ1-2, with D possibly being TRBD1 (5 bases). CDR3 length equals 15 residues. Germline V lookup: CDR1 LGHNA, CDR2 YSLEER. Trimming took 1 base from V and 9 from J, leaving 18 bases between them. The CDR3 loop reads CASSQGSGGSNRYTF. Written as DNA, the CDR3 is TGCGCCAGCAGCCAAGGATCGGGGGGTTCGAATCGCTACACCTTC.

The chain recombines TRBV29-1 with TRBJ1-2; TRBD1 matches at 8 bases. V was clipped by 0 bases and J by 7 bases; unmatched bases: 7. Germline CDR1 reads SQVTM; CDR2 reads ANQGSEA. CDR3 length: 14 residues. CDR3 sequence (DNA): TGCAGCGTTGAAGACGGAGGACAGGGCGGTGGCTACACCTTC. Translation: CSVEDGGQGGGYTF.

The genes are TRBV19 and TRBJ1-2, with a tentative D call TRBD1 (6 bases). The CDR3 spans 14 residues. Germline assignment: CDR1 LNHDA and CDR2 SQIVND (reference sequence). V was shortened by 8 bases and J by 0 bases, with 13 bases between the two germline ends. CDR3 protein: CASSTGGANYGYTF. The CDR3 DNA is TGTGCCAGTTCGACAGGAGGAGCTAACTATGGCTACACCTTC.